The next 2 T cell receptor beta chains were all read from a single sample in a study of tumor and adjacent non-tumor tissue in lung cancer. Three rounds of nested PCR, following a modified ARM-PCR protocol, produced the TCRbeta library. Each CDR3 protein is one row after TCRdb ran MiXCR on the multiplex PCR reads. The sample carries 100,000 to 120,000 distinct CDR3 sequences, 84% recorded once. This sample's RNA came from whole unsorted tissue. Sequencing was performed on lung tumor tissue. These receptor sequences come from a man between 65 and 79 years old with non-small cell lung cancer.

The J gene is TRBJ2-1, the V gene TRBV29-1; D is uncertain. Trimming shortened V by 7 bases and J by 6 bases, and 25 bases separated the two germline ends. Per the germline V gene, CDR1 is SQVTM and CDR2 is ANQGSEA. The CDR3 runs 16 residues. CDR3 sequence (DNA): TGCAGCGCTATGCCATATCTGAACAGTGAAGTCAATGAGCAGTTCTTC. Translating it yields CSAMPYLNSEVNEQFF.

This clonotype was seen just once. A read error may produce the germline difference seen at one junction end. The V gene is TRBV11-2, the J gene TRBJ2-2; tentatively, D is TRBD1 or TRBD2 (6 bases each). CDR3 length: 14 amino acids. Germline CDR1 SGHAT, CDR2 FQNNGV. As DNA, the CDR3 is TGTACCAGCAGCCTGGACAGTCAGTCCCGGGAGCCGTTTTTT. This sequence encodes CTSSLDSQSREPFF.